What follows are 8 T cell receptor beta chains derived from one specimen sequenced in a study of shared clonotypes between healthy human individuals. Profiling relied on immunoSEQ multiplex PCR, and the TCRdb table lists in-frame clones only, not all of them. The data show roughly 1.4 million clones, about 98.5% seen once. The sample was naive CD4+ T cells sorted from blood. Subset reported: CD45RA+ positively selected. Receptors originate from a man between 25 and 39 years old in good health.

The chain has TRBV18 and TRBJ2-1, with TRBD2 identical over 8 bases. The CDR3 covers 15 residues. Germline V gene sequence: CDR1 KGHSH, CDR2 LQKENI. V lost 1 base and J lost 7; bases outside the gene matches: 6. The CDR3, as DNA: TGTGCCAGCTCACCACAAGGCGGGAGGAGGAATGAGCAGTTCTTC. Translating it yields CASSPQGGRRNEQFF.

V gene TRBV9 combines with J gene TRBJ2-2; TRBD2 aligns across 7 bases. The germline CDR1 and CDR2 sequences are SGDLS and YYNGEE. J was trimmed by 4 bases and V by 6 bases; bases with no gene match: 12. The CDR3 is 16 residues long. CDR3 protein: CASTIGLVITTGELFF. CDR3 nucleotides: TGTGCCAGCACCATCGGACTAGTAATTACCACCGGGGAGCTGTTTTTT.

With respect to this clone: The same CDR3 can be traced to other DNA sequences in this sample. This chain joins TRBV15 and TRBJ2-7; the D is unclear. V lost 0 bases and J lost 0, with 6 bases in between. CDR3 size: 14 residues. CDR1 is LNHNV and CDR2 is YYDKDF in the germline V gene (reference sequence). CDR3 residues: CATSRDRNSYEQYF. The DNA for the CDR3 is TGTGCCACCAGCAGAGACAGAAACTCCTACGAGCAGTACTTC.

The CDR3 coding sequence is TGTGCCAGCAGCTTCAATTTAAGGACAGGGCGCTTGGTCTACGAGCAGTACTTC. Protein product: CASSFNLRTGRLVYEQYF. The chain carries TRBV7-2 and TRBJ2-7; TRBD1 aligns across 8 bases. This CDR3 comprises 18 residues. Per the germline V gene, CDR1 is SGHTA and CDR2 is FQGNSA. The V segment lost 3 bases and the J segment 3 bases; nucleotides outside the gene matches: 16.

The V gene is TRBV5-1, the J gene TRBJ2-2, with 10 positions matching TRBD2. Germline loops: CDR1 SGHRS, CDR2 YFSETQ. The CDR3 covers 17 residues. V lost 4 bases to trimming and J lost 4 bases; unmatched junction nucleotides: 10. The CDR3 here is CASSRIGLAETTGELFF. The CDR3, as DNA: TGCGCCAGCAGCCGCATCGGACTAGCGGAGACCACCGGGGAGCTGTTTTTT.

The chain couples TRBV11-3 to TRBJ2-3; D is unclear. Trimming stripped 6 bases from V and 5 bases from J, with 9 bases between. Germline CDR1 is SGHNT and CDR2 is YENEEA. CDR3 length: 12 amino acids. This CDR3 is CASRGDLDTQYF. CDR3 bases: TGTGCCAGCAGAGGAGATTTAGATACGCAGTATTTT.

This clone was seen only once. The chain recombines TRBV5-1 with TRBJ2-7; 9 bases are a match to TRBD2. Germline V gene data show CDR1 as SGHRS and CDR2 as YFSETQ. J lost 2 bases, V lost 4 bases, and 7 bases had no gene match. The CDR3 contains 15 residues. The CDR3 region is CASSQVSGRAYEQYF. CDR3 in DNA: TGCGCCAGCAGCCAAGTTAGCGGGAGAGCCTACGAGCAGTACTTC.

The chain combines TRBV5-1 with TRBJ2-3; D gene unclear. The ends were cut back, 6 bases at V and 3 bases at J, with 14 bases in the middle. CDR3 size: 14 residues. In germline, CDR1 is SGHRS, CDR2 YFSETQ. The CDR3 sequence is CASTSSASTDTQYF. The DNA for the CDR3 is TGCGCCAGCACCTCCAGCGCGTCAACAGATACGCAGTATTTT.